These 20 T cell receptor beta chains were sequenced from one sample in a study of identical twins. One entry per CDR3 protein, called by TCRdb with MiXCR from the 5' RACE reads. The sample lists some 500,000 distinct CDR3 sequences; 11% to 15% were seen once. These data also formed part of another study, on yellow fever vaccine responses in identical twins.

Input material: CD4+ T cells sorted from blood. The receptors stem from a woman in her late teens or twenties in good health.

In DNA, the CDR3 is TGTGCCAGCAGCCAACCACTAGGTGATACGCAGTATTTT. Protein product: CASSQPLGDTQYF. V usage is TRBV3-1 and J usage is TRBJ2-3; D perhaps matches TRBD2 (5 bases). V lost 2 bases and J 6 bases, leaving 9 bases between the germline ends. The germline CDR1 and CDR2 sequences are LGHDT and YNNKEL (reference sequence). CDR3 size: 13 residues.

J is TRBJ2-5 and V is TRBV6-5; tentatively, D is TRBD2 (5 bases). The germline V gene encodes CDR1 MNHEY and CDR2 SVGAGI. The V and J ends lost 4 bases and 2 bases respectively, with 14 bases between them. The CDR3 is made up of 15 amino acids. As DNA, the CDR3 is TGTGCCAGCAGTTCATTTCGTTGGGAGCAAGAGACCCAGTACTTC. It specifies CASSSFRWEQETQYF.

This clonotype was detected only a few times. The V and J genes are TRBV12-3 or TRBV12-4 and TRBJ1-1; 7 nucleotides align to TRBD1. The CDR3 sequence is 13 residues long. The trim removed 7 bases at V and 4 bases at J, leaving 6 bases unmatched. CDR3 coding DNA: TGTGCCAGCACCCGGGACAGTGCCACTGAAGCTTTCTTT. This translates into CASTRDSATEAFF.

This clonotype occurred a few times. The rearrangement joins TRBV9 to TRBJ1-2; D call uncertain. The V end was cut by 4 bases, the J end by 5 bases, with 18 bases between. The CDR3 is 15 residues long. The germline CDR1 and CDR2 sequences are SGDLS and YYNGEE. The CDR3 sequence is CASSPLENRAYGYTF. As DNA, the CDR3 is TGTGCCAGCAGCCCCCTAGAAAATAGGGCGTATGGCTACACCTTC.

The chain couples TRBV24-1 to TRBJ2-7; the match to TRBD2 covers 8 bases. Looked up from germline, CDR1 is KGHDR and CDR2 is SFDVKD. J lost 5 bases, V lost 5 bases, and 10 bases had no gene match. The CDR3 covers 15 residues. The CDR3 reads CATSGSGRGANEQYF. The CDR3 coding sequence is TGTGCCACCAGTGGAAGCGGGAGAGGGGCCAACGAGCAGTACTTC.

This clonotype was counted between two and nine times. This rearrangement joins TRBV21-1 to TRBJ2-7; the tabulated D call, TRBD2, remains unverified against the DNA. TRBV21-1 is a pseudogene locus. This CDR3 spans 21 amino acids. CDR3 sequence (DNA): TGTGCCAGCTGGGCGGCAGATCAACTCCGCTCGGTAGCGGGGGTCTCCTACGAGCAGTACTTC. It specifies CASWAADQLRSVAGVSYEQYF.

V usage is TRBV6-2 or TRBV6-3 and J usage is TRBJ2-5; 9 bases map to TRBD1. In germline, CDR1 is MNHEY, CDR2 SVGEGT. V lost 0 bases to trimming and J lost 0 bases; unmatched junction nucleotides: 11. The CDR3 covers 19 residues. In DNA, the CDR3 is TGTGCCAGCAGTTACTCCGCTGGGACAGGGCGAGTCCACCAAGAGACCCAGTACTTC. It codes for CASSYSAGTGRVHQETQYF.

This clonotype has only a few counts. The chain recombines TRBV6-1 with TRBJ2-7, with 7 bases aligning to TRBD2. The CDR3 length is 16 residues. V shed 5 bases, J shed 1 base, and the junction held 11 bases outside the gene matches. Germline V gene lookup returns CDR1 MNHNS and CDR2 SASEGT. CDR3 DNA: TGTGCCAGCAGTCTATACCCGCCGGGGGGATCCTACGAGCAGTACTTC. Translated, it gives CASSLYPPGGSYEQYF.

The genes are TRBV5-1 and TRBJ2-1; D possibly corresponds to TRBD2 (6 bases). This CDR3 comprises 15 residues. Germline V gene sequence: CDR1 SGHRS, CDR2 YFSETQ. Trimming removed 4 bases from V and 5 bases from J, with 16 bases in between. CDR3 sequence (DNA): TGCGCCAGCAGCAATGAGGGAGGCGTCCACAATGAGCAGTTCTTC. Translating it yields CASSNEGGVHNEQFF.

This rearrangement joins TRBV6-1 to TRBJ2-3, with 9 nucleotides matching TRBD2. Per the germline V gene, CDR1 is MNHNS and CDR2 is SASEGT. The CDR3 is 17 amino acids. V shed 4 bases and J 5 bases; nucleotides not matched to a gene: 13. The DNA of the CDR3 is TGTGCCAGCAGTGGCGGGGGGGCCGTCCCTTCTGGAGATACGCAGTATTTT. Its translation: CASSGGGAVPSGDTQYF.

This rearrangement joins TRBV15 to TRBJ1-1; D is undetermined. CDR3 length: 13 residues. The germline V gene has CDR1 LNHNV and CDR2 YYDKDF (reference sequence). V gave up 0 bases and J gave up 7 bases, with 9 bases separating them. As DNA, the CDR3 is TGTGCCACCAGCAGAGATCTTAGTCGTGAAGCTTTCTTT. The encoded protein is CATSRDLSREAFF.

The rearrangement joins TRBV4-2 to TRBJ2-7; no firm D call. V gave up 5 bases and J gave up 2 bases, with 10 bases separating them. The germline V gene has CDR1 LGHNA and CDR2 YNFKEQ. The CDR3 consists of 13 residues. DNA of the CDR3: TGTGCCAGCAGCTCCGCTGGGGCCTACGAGCAGTACTTC. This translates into CASSSAGAYEQYF.

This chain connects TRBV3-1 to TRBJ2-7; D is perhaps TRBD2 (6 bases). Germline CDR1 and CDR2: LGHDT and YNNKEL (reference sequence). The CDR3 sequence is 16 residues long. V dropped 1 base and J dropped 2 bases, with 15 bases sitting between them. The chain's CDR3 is CASSQGATGGPYEQYF. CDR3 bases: TGTGCCAGCAGCCAAGGGGCTACCGGGGGACCCTACGAGCAGTACTTC.

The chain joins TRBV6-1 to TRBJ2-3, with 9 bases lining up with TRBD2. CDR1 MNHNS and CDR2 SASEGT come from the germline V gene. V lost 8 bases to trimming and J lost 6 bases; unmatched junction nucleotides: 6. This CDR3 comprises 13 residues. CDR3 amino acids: CASGGLAGDTQYF. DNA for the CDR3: TGTGCCAGCGGGGGACTAGCAGGCGATACGCAGTATTTT.

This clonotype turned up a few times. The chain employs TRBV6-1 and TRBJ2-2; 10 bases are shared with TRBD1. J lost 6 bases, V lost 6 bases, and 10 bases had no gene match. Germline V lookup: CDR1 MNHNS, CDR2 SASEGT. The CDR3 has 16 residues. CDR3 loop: CASSHLDRGGAGELFF. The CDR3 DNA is TGTGCCAGCAGCCACCTGGACAGGGGGGGAGCCGGGGAGCTGTTTTTT.

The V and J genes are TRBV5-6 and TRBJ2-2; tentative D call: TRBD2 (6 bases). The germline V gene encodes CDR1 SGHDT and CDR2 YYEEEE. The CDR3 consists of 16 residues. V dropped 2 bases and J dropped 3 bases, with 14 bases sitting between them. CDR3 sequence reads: CASSLYGGQYTGELFF. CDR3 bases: TGTGCCAGCAGCTTATACGGGGGTCAGTACACCGGGGAGCTGTTTTTT.

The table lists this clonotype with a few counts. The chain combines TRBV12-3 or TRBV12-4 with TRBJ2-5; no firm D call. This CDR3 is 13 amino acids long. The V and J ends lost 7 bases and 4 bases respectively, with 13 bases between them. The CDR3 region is CASTDWLGETQYF. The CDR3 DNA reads TGTGCCAGCACCGACTGGCTGGGAGAGACCCAGTACTTC.

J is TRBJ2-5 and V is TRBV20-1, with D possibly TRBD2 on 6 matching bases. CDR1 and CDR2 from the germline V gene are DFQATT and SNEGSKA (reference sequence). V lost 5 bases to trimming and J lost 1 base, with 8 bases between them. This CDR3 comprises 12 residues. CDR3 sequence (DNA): TGCAGTGCTGGGGGGAGCCAAGAGACCCAGTACTTC. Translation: CSAGGSQETQYF.

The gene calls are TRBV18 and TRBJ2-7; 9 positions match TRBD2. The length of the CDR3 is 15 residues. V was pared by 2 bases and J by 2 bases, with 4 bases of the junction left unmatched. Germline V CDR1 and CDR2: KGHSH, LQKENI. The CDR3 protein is CASSPEAGGTYEQYF. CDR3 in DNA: TGTGCCAGCTCACCAGAGGCGGGAGGGACCTACGAGCAGTACTTC.

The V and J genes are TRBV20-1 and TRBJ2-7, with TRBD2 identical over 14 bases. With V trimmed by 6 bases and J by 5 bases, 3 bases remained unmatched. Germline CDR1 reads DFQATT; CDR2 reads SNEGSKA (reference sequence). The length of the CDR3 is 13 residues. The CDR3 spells CSATSGGANEQYF. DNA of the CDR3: TGCAGTGCGACTAGCGGGGGGGCCAACGAGCAGTACTTC.